Following are 24 T cell receptor beta chains from one sample sequenced in a study of blood T cell repertoires in COVID-19. Sequenced by immunoSEQ multiplex PCR; TCRdb stores in-frame clones only, minus some. The sample lists approximately 350,000 clones; roughly 87% were seen once. Sequencing was performed on PBMCs or T cells enriched from blood (not recorded which). The receptors here all came from a woman in her twenties or thirties who had recovered from COVID-19.

The CDR3 spells CASSYSRGVKETQYF. The CDR3 bases are TGTGCCAGCAGTTACTCGCGGGGTGTAAAAGAGACCCAGTACTTC. The chain combines TRBV6-5 with TRBJ2-5; maybe TRBD2 (6 bases). CDR3 length equals 15 residues. The germline V and J ends were trimmed by 0 bases and 3 bases, with 11 bases remaining between them. The germline gives CDR1 MNHEY, CDR2 SVGAGI.

This chain joins TRBV10-3 and TRBJ2-3; D is unclear. Germline lookup yields CDR1 ENHRY and CDR2 SYGVKD. The CDR3 has 16 amino acids. With 0 bases removed from V and 0 bases from J, the gap between germline ends came to 10 bases. CDR3 in DNA: TGTGCCATCAGTGAGTCGAATCCGGTTAGCACAGATACGCAGTATTTT. Protein: CAISESNPVSTDTQYF.

The J gene is TRBJ2-1, the V gene TRBV19; TRBD2 matches at 8 bases. Germline CDR1 and CDR2: LNHDA and SQIVND (reference sequence). V was clipped by 1 base and J by 0 bases; unmatched bases: 8. The CDR3 extends over 18 amino acids. Here the CDR3 reads CASSIGGSGSLSYNEQFF. Here the CDR3 DNA reads TGTGCCAGTAGTATAGGGGGAAGCGGGAGTCTCTCCTACAATGAGCAGTTCTTC.

CDR3 amino acids: CASSDPGGPYNEQFF. CDR3 in DNA: TGTGCCAGCAGCGATCCAGGGGGCCCCTACAATGAGCAGTTCTTC. This chain links TRBV6-2 or TRBV6-3 with TRBJ2-1; 8 positions agree with TRBD1. Germline CDR1 reads MNHEY; CDR2 reads SVGEGT. J lost 2 bases, V lost 6 bases, and 6 bases had no gene match. The CDR3 is made up of 15 amino acids.

The chain recombines TRBV27 with TRBJ1-6; D gene uncertain. The germline CDR1 and CDR2 sequences are MNHEY and SMNVEV (reference sequence). CDR3 size: 15 residues. With 2 bases removed from V and 7 bases from J, the gap between germline ends came to 12 bases. The CDR3 loop is CASSLRPPGNSPLHF. The DNA of the CDR3 is TGTGCCAGCAGTTTAAGGCCCCCCGGGAATTCACCCCTCCACTTT.

The CDR3 region has the DNA TGCGCCAGCAGTGCGTGGCAGGACTATGGCTACACCTTC. Translated: CASSAWQDYGYTF. The chain uses TRBV10-2 and TRBJ1-2; unclear D gene. V gave up 4 bases and J gave up 3 bases, with 9 bases separating them. Germline assignment: CDR1 WSHSY and CDR2 SAAADI. This CDR3 comprises 13 residues.

V and J are TRBV2 and TRBJ1-1; no firm D call. CDR1 is SNHLY, CDR2 FYNNEI, per germline. With 3 bases removed from V and 5 bases from J, the gap between germline ends came to 13 bases. The CDR3 length is 14 residues. The CDR3 loop is CASSEVGRGTEAFF. CDR3 in DNA: TGTGCCAGCAGTGAGGTAGGGAGAGGGACTGAAGCTTTCTTT.

V gene TRBV7-9 combines with J gene TRBJ1-2, with a weak D call TRBD1 (6 bases). The ends were cut back, 6 bases at V and 4 bases at J, with 12 bases in the middle. The V gene's germline CDR1 is SEHNR and CDR2 FQNEAQ (reference sequence). The CDR3 has 13 amino acids. CDR3 protein: CASSRTDFYGYTF. As DNA, the CDR3 is TGTGCCAGCAGTCGGACAGATTTCTATGGCTACACCTTC.

V and J are TRBV5-1 and TRBJ2-3; 7 bases are shared with TRBD2. The J segment lost 2 bases and the V segment lost 0 bases, leaving 9 bases of the junction unmatched. The CDR3 has 17 residues. Germline-derived CDR1 and CDR2 are SGHRS and YFSETQ. CDR3 DNA: TGCGCCAGCAGCTTGGCCCGGGGGGTCTCGTACACAGATACGCAGTATTTT. This gives the protein CASSLARGVSYTDTQYF.

This clone appeared once. CDR3 amino acids: CATSVTRVRTEAFF. The CDR3 region has the DNA TGTGCCACCAGCGTCACTAGGGTTCGCACTGAAGCTTTCTTT. The rearrangement joins TRBV15 to TRBJ1-1; D ambiguous. There are 14 residues in the CDR3. Trimming removed 5 bases from V and 4 bases from J, with 14 bases in between. Germline V CDR1 and CDR2: LNHNV, YYDKDF (reference sequence).

The J gene is TRBJ1-2, the V gene TRBV28, with D perhaps TRBD1 (5 bases). This CDR3 comprises 14 residues. The germline V gene encodes CDR1 MDHEN and CDR2 SYDVKM. The germline V and J ends were trimmed by 3 bases and 2 bases, with 10 bases remaining between them. The CDR3 protein is CASSFIAGNYGYTF. The CDR3 DNA follows: TGTGCCAGCAGTTTTATTGCAGGGAACTATGGCTACACCTTC.

V and J are TRBV6-2 or TRBV6-3 and TRBJ1-2, with a tentative D call TRBD1 (5 bases). V was trimmed by 5 bases and J by 4 bases, leaving 14 bases between them. CDR1 and CDR2 (germline): MNHEY, SVGEGT. The CDR3 covers 14 residues. CDR3 sequence reads: CASSPHRISYGYTF. CDR3 nucleotides: TGTGCCAGCAGTCCCCACAGGATCTCCTATGGCTACACCTTC.

J is TRBJ2-7 and V is TRBV10-3; D unclear. V was clipped by 3 bases and J by 1 base, with 13 bases between them. CDR1 is ENHRY and CDR2 is SYGVKD in the germline V gene. The CDR3 has 15 amino acids. Here the CDR3 DNA reads TGTGCCATCAGTGACCCACGGTCTCCTTCCTACGAGCAGTACTTC. It encodes CAISDPRSPSYEQYF.

The rearrangement joins TRBV28 to TRBJ2-7; 15 bases map to TRBD2. V was pared by 8 bases and J by 2 bases, with 4 bases of the junction left unmatched. Germline CDR1 MDHEN, CDR2 SYDVKM. CDR3 length: 15 residues. CDR3 region: CASGRTSGRAYEQYF. In DNA form, the CDR3 reads TGTGCCAGCGGCCGGACTAGCGGGAGGGCCTACGAGCAGTACTTC.

The rearrangement links TRBV7-8 to TRBJ2-3; no firm D call. V dropped 4 bases and J dropped 4 bases, with 9 bases sitting between them. CDR3 length equals 13 residues. In germline, CDR1 is SGHVS, CDR2 FQNEAQ. The CDR3 loop is CASSSANSDTQYF. The CDR3 nucleotides are TGTGCCAGCAGCTCCGCGAATTCAGATACGCAGTATTTT.

The V and J genes are TRBV28 and TRBJ2-7; 7 nucleotides match TRBD1. J lost 2 bases, V lost 6 bases, and 10 bases had no gene match. The CDR3 contains 15 residues. Germline CDR1 is MDHEN and CDR2 is SYDVKM. Here the CDR3 DNA reads TGTGCCAGCAGAACTACAGGGGCTGGGGCCTACGAGCAGTACTTC. Protein product: CASRTTGAGAYEQYF.

The V call is TRBV7-9, the J call TRBJ2-1, with D perhaps TRBD1 (6 bases). The CDR3 has 12 amino acids. V was cut by 3 bases and J by 8 bases, with 8 bases left in between. Per germline, CDR1 SEHNR and CDR2 FQNEAQ (reference sequence). The CDR3 here is CASSFGTYEQFF. DNA of the CDR3: TGTGCCAGCAGCTTTGGGACATATGAGCAGTTCTTC.

V usage is TRBV10-3 and J usage is TRBJ2-7; possible D gene TRBD2, 7 bases. This CDR3 contains 15 residues. V lost 5 bases to trimming and J lost 4 bases, with 18 bases between them. CDR1 and CDR2 from the germline V gene are ENHRY and SYGVKD. This CDR3 is CAISPGAGALYEQYF. Here the CDR3 DNA reads TGTGCCATCAGTCCAGGGGCGGGAGCCCTGTACGAGCAGTACTTC.

The genes are TRBV19 and TRBJ1-5, with D perhaps TRBD1 (6 bases). Per germline, CDR1 LNHDA and CDR2 SQIVND (reference sequence). The CDR3 consists of 13 residues. Trimming cost V 6 bases and J 6 bases, with 12 bases left between them. In DNA form, the CDR3 reads TGTGCCAGTAGCTACAGGGTTGGTCAGCCCCAGCATTTT. Residues: CASSYRVGQPQHF.

The CDR3 sequence is CASRTRTLGYTF. For the CDR3, the DNA is TGTGCCTCCCGGACACGGACGCTTGGCTACACCTTC. The chain carries TRBV6-5 and TRBJ1-2; the D gene is possibly TRBD1 (5 bases). Germline V gene data show CDR1 as MNHEY and CDR2 as SVGAGI. Deletions cut 11 bases from V and 7 bases from J, with 17 bases between. The CDR3 extends over 12 amino acids.

In its sample, this clone was seen a few times. This chain joins TRBV7-9 and TRBJ1-2; the match to TRBD1 covers 7 bases. CDR3 length: 13 residues. Germline trimming cut 3 bases from V and 4 bases from J; bases unmatched to any gene: 2. The germline V gene encodes CDR1 SEHNR and CDR2 FQNEAQ (reference sequence). The CDR3 is CASSFRGSYGYTF. CDR3 DNA sequence: TGTGCCAGCAGCTTCAGGGGGAGCTATGGCTACACCTTC.

The chain links TRBV11-1 to TRBJ1-1, with D unresolved. The CDR3 is made up of 13 amino acids. Trimming left V 5 bases short and J 5 bases short, with 12 bases between. CDR1 is SGHAT and CDR2 is FQDESV in the germline V gene (reference sequence). The CDR3 coding sequence is TGTGCCAGCAGCCCCCGGACGGGGACTGAAGCTTTCTTT. Encoded protein: CASSPRTGTEAFF.

This chain links TRBV7-2 with TRBJ1-2; D is possibly TRBD1 (5 bases). Germline CDR1 is SGHTA and CDR2 is FQGNSA. The CDR3 spans 13 residues. Trimming took off 5 bases at V and 1 base at J, with 8 bases between the two ends. This CDR3 is CASSATVNYGYTF. The CDR3 bases are TGTGCCAGCAGCGCGACAGTTAACTATGGCTACACCTTC.

This chain links TRBV4-1 with TRBJ1-5; D might be TRBD1 (5 bases). The germline V gene has CDR1 MGHRA and CDR2 YSYEKL. V was pared by 1 base and J by 4 bases, with 11 bases between. This CDR3 spans 15 amino acids. CDR3 sequence reads: CASSQAGGANQPQHF. In DNA form, the CDR3 reads TGCGCCAGCAGCCAAGCGGGGGGTGCAAATCAGCCCCAGCATTTT.